This T cell receptor beta chain was captured by sequencing in a study of regulatory T cells in long-lasting Graves disease. Study-wide context: Freshly diagnosed Graves' patients had used antithyroid drugs for under 3 months. Study-wide results and limits: Persistent patients had a count of shared public clonotypes (more than 2,500) that exceeded that of new patients (966).

The ends were cut back, 5 bases at V and 4 bases at J, with 17 bases in the middle. The CDR3 sequence is 15 residues long. Germline-derived CDR1 and CDR2 are SEHNR and FQNEAQ (reference sequence). The time point was: newly diagnosed GD, antithyroid drugs for less than 3 months. Isolated PBMC RNA provided the starting material for the TCR library. The authors diagnosed Graves' disease using American Thyroid Association guidelines. In its sample, this clonotype was seen a few times. Its antigen remains unknown. Library construction for TCR beta used iRepertoire HTBI primers and Arm-PCR of CDR3 regions. TCRdb recomputed calls from the multiplex PCR reads with MiXCR, one row per CDR3 protein. The sample consists of 300,000 to 450,000 distinct CDR3 sequences, roughly 15% of them appearing once.

The source of this sequence is a female donor with Graves disease. Sequencing was performed on peripheral blood mononuclear cells (PBMCs), taken at new diagnosis, from a patient treated with antithyroid drugs. The chain joins TRBV7-9 to TRBJ2-5; D possibly corresponds to TRBD1 (6 bases). CDR3 protein: CASSAELQGGETQYF. The CDR3 coding sequence is TGTGCCAGCAGCGCCGAATTACAGGGTGGAGAGACCCAGTACTTC.